The 18 T cell receptor beta chains below all came from one sample that was sequenced in a study of T cell changes during pregnancy in multiple sclerosis. Clones were read by immunoSEQ multiplex PCR, and TCRdb kept only the in-frame ones, dropping some. The sample records tens of thousands of clones, 85% to 95% being singletons. This sample comprised peripheral blood, obtained in the third trimester of pregnancy. These receptors all stem from a female donor in good health, enrolled as a control in a pregnancy study.

The chain employs TRBV5-4 and TRBJ2-3; 10 bases fit TRBD2. The CDR3 sequence is 16 residues long. Germline V gene sequence: CDR1 SGHNT, CDR2 YYREEE (reference sequence). V trimming: 4 bases; J trimming: 3 bases; junction bases outside the gene matches: 8. The CDR3 is CASSPKAGGLTDTQYF. The CDR3 DNA follows: TGTGCCAGCAGCCCAAAAGCGGGAGGGCTTACAGATACGCAGTATTTT. The full variable domain, its missing parts supplied by reference TRBV5-4 and TRBJ2-3, is ETGVTQSPTHLIKTRGQQVTLRCSSQSGHNTVSWYQQALGQGPQFIFQYYREEENGRGNFPPRFSGLQFPNYSSELNVNALELDDSALYLCASSPKAGGLTDTQYFGPGTRLTVL.

V gene TRBV6-5 combines with J gene TRBJ1-2; D is undetermined. The CDR3 contains 13 residues. The V and J ends lost 6 bases and 8 bases respectively, with 16 bases between them. CDR1 and CDR2 (germline): MNHEY, SVGAGI. This chain's CDR3 is CASRTTRWAGYTF. For the CDR3, the DNA is TGTGCCAGCAGGACTACCCGATGGGCGGGCTACACCTTC.

The genes are TRBV15 and TRBJ2-1; 9 bases are a match to TRBD2. Germline CDR1 is LNHNV and CDR2 is YYDKDF (reference sequence). V was clipped by 9 bases and J by 10 bases; unmatched bases: 22. The CDR3 is 17 residues long. The CDR3 reads CATGRPQGGGGRDEQFF. CDR3 in DNA: TGTGCCACAGGACGGCCCCAGGGCGGCGGCGGGAGGGACGAGCAGTTCTTC. Full variable domain (remainder filled in from reference TRBV15 and TRBJ2-1): DAMVIQNPRYQVTQFGKPVTLSCSQTLNHNVMYWYQQKSSQAPKLLFHYYDKDFNNEADTPDNFQSRRPNTSFCFLDIRSPGLGDTAMYLCATGRPQGGGGRDEQFFGPGTRLTVL.

The chain links TRBV2 to TRBJ2-7, with 8 bases that match TRBD2. The junction had 11 bases not matched to a gene; V was cut back by 0 bases and J by 1 base. Germline CDR1 SNHLY, CDR2 FYNNEI. This CDR3 is 18 amino acids long. For the CDR3, the DNA is TGTGCCAGCAGTGAAGCGCGAGGCGGGGGGTTTAGTTCCTACGAGCAGTACTTC. Residues: CASSEARGGGFSSYEQYF.

This clone was observed once. The junction shows a germline mismatch at one end, possibly a read error. V is TRBV7-7 and J is TRBJ2-5; 8 bases fit TRBD1. CDR1 and CDR2 from the germline V gene are SSHAT and FNYEAQ (reference sequence). There are 18 residues in the CDR3. The CDR3 DNA reads as TGTGCTAGCAGCTTAGCACACCTTACAGGGGGTTCAGGAGAGACCCAGTACTTC. Translated: CASSLAHLTGGSGETQYF.

The V and J genes are TRBV11-3 and TRBJ2-2; D remains unclear. Germline CDR1 is SGHNT and CDR2 is YENEEA. The CDR3 consists of 13 residues. V lost 5 bases to trimming and J lost 3 bases, with 7 bases between them. The CDR3 loop is CASSPSDTGELFF. CDR3 coding DNA: TGTGCCAGCAGCCCCTCTGACACCGGGGAGCTGTTTTTT.

V and J are TRBV28 and TRBJ1-4; D ambiguous. The CDR3 totals 14 residues. Trimming left V 5 bases short and J 0 bases short, with 7 bases between. Germline V gives CDR1 MDHEN, CDR2 SYDVKM. The CDR3 DNA reads as TGTGCCAGCAGTAAGCCTGCAACTAATGAAAAACTGTTTTTT. Amino acid sequence: CASSKPATNEKLFF.

The rearrangement uses TRBV18 and TRBJ2-7; the D gene is possibly TRBD2 (6 bases). This CDR3 contains 15 residues. Germline CDR1 reads KGHSH; CDR2 reads LQKENI. Trimming cost V 7 bases and J 5 bases, with 21 bases left between them. The CDR3, as DNA: TGTGCCAGCTGCGGGACGACCCAAGGCCTCGACGAGCAGTACTTC. Its translation is CASCGTTQGLDEQYF.

J is TRBJ2-3 and V is TRBV4-2, with 7 nucleotides matching TRBD2. CDR1 is LGHNA, CDR2 YNFKEQ, per germline. V shed 0 bases and J 2 bases; nucleotides not matched to a gene: 8. CDR3 length equals 17 residues. In DNA form, the CDR3 reads TGTGCCAGCAGCCAAGAAGTCCTAGCGGAGTACACAGATACGCAGTATTTT. Amino acids: CASSQEVLAEYTDTQYF.

The chain's CDR3 is CASSLARRETQYF. CDR3 DNA sequence: TGCGCCAGCAGCCTAGCTCGTCGGGAGACCCAGTACTTC. The chain combines TRBV4-1 with TRBJ2-5; D is uncertain. The V end lost 4 bases, the J end lost 5 bases, and 11 bases lay between the germline ends. This CDR3 region has 13 residues. Germline V lookup: CDR1 MGHRA, CDR2 YSYEKL.

V usage is TRBV2 and J usage is TRBJ1-5; 9 bases agree with TRBD1. Looked up from germline, CDR1 is SNHLY and CDR2 is FYNNEI. The junction had 7 bases not matched to a gene; V was cut back by 7 bases and J by 6 bases. The CDR3 runs 14 residues. The CDR3 region is CASIRDRESQPQHF. CDR3 in DNA: TGTGCCAGCATCCGGGACAGGGAGAGTCAGCCCCAGCATTTT.

The chain couples TRBV6-5 to TRBJ2-3; D gene ambiguous. The ends were cut back, 0 bases at V and 0 bases at J, with 10 bases in the middle. This CDR3 contains 16 residues. Germline V gives CDR1 MNHEY, CDR2 SVGAGI. The CDR3 region is CASSYSVAPSTDTQYF. The CDR3 DNA reads as TGTGCCAGCAGTTACTCGGTGGCTCCTAGCACAGATACGCAGTATTTT.

This clone was observed once. The rearrangement joins TRBV2 to TRBJ2-3; perhaps TRBD1 as D (5 bases). The CDR3 is 13 amino acids. Deletions cut 5 bases from V and 5 bases from J, with 11 bases between. CDR1 SNHLY and CDR2 FYNNEI come from the germline V gene. CDR3 coding DNA: TGTGCCAGCAGTAGATCAGGGTTAGATACGCAGTATTTT. Encoded protein: CASSRSGLDTQYF. Filled out from reference TRBV2 and TRBJ2-3, the complete variable domain reads EPEVTQTPSHQVTQMGQEVILRCVPISNHLYFYWYRQILGQKVEFLVSFYNNEISEKSEIFDDQFSVERPDGSNFTLKIRSTKLEDSAMYFCASSRSGLDTQYFGPGTRLTVL.

The CDR3 loop is CASSGGDRGPSGEQYF. CDR3 sequence (DNA): TGTGCCAGCTCAGGGGGTGACAGGGGCCCTTCGGGAGAGCAGTACTTC. This rearrangement joins TRBV18 to TRBJ2-7; 8 nucleotides agree with TRBD1. There are 16 residues in the CDR3. The J segment lost 7 bases and the V segment lost 5 bases, leaving 16 bases of the junction unmatched. Germline loops: CDR1 KGHSH, CDR2 LQKENI.

The gene calls are TRBV5-4 and TRBJ1-3; 8 positions agree with TRBD1. Per germline, CDR1 SGHNT and CDR2 YYREEE (reference sequence). The CDR3 spans 13 residues. V shed 5 bases and J 7 bases; nucleotides not matched to a gene: 5. The CDR3 loop reads CASRQGAGNTIYF. In DNA form, the CDR3 reads TGTGCCAGCAGGCAGGGGGCCGGCAACACCATATATTTT.

The chain employs TRBV5-8 and TRBJ2-3; 15 bases align to TRBD2. The CDR3 consists of 16 residues. Germline lookup yields CDR1 SGHTS and CDR2 YDEGEE. V lost 4 bases and J lost 3; bases outside the gene matches: 3. The CDR3, as DNA: TGTGCCAGCAGCCGGGGGACTAGCGGGGGGACAGATACGCAGTATTTT. Its translation is CASSRGTSGGTDTQYF. Drawing the rest from reference TRBV5-8 and TRBJ2-3, the complete variable domain is EAGVTQSPTHLIKTRGQQATLRCSPISGHTSVYWYQQALGLGLQFLLWYDEGEERNRGNFPPRFSGRQFPNYSSELNVNALELEDSALYLCASSRGTSGGTDTQYFGPGTRLTVL.

The V gene is TRBV5-1, the J gene TRBJ2-5, with 13 bases lining up with TRBD2. Germline lookup yields CDR1 SGHRS and CDR2 YFSETQ. This CDR3 is 15 amino acids long. V was pared by 4 bases and J by 5 bases, with 5 bases of the junction left unmatched. CDR3 sequence reads: CASSTGLAGSETQYF. Written as DNA, the CDR3 is TGCGCCAGCAGCACGGGACTAGCGGGGTCTGAGACCCAGTACTTC.

Relative to its sample, this clone is medium-sized. The chain is built from TRBV19 and TRBJ2-7; TRBD2 aligns across 12 bases. The germline V gene encodes CDR1 LNHDA and CDR2 SQIVND (reference sequence). The J segment lost 2 bases and the V segment lost 5 bases, leaving 16 bases of the junction unmatched. The CDR3 sequence is 19 residues long. The CDR3 nucleotides are TGTGCCAGTAGTCCTCGGACTAGCGGGATGGGACCCCGAGCCTACGAGCAGTACTTC. Its protein product is CASSPRTSGMGPRAYEQYF.